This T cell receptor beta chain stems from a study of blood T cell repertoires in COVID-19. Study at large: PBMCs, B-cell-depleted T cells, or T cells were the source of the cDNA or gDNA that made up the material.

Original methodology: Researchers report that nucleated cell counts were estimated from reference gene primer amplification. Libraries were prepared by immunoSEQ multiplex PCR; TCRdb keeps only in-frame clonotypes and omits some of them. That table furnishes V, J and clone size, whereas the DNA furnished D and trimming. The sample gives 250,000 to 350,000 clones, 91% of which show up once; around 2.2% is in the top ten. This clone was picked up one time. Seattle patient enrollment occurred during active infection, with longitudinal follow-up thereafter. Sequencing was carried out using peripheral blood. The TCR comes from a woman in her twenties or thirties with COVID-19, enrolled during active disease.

In nucleotides, the CDR3 is TGTGCCAGCTCACCGACGGGACAGGGGGCTTATGGCTACACCTTC. Translating gives CASSPTGQGAYGYTF. The chain recombines TRBV18 with TRBJ1-2, with 12 bases matching TRBD1. Germline V gene sequence: CDR1 KGHSH, CDR2 LQKENI. The CDR3 sequence is 15 residues long. The trim removed 3 bases at V and 5 bases at J, leaving 4 bases unmatched.